This T cell receptor beta chain was recovered during a study of T cell responses to AZD1222 COVID-19 vaccine. General study findings and limits: The study identified only five to seven AZD1222 recipients as seropositive at baseline.

Some clones are missing from TCRdb's copy, which holds only in-frame ones; the method was immunoSEQ multiplex PCR. The profile shows over 150,000 clones, 80% to 95% of them singletons. About this clone: Antigen: not known.

CDR1 and CDR2 from the germline V gene are LNHDA and SQIVND (reference sequence). The CDR3 is 16 residues long. V was shortened by 5 bases and J by 2 bases, with 16 bases between the two germline ends. The clonotype originates from an adult in good health. This rearrangement joins TRBV19 to TRBJ1-3; no reliable D call. Sequenced material: peripheral blood, taken on day 0 of AZD1222 vaccination. The CDR3 region is CASSRYLGPAGNTIYF. The CDR3 coding sequence is TGTGCCAGTAGTCGGTACTTGGGTCCGGCTGGAAACACCATATATTTT.